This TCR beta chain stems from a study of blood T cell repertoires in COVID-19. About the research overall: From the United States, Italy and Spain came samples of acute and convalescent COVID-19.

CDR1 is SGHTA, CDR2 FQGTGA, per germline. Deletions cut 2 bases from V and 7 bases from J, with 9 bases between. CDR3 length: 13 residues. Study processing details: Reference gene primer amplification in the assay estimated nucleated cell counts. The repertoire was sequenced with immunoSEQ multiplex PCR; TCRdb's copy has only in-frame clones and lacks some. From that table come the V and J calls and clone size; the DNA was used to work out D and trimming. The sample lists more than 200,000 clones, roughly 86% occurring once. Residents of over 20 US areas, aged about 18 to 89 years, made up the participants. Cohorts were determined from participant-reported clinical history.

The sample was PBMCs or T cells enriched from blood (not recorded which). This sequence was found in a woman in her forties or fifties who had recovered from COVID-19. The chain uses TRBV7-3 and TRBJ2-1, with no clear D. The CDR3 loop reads CASSLSEINEQFF. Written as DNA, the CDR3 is TGTGCCAGCAGCTTATCCGAGATTAATGAGCAGTTCTTC.